This T cell receptor beta chain was recovered during a study of T cell repertoires in cytomegalovirus infection. Overall study context: Indications came from public TCR beta signatures; they pointed to CMV infection and to a matching HLA type. Study findings and constraints: Summed public TCR beta family frequency identified CMV carriers bearing the relevant HLA. HLA-C-restricted TCR beta clonotypes specific for CMV led the ex vivo response.

With respect to this clonotype: What it binds is not known.

MiXCR, applied by TCRdb to the reads, yields one record per CDR3 protein. Among about 830,000 distinct CDR3 sequences, over 25% were seen once, and the ten largest hold around 11%. The CDR3 has 13 residues. Germline V CDR1 and CDR2: MNHEY, SVGAGI. V lost 1 base to trimming and J lost 5 bases, with 9 bases between them. This chain joins TRBV6-5 and TRBJ2-7; TRBD1 is a possible D gene (5 bases). The sequence derives from a human donor in good health (CMV status not recorded). Some clones in this sample may be carry-over from other donors' samples. The sequencing here drew on cultured CD8+ T cells from PBMCs, taken from culture after CMV antigen stimulation. The DNA of the CDR3 is TGTGCCAGCAGTTACTACCAGGGTGACGAGCAGTACTTC. Its protein product is CASSYYQGDEQYF.